This TCR beta chain was captured by sequencing in a study of tumor and adjacent non-tumor tissue in lung cancer listed by TCRdb under 2018. About the study as a whole: The cohort included eleven to twelve adenocarcinoma, 2 squamous cell carcinoma and 1 small cell lung cancer patients. The 15 or so patients were aged roughly 31 to 80 years, included ten or so men and 5 women, and had TNM stage I to III disease. A total of fewer than 150 million productive TCRbeta reads were generated by sequencing, corresponding to an average of about 4.17 million reads per sample. Bulk TCRbeta repertoires were compared between lung tumor tissue and matched distant non-tumor lung tissue obtained from more than 12 lung cancer patients. Around 30 paired specimens, one tumor and one normal lung sample per patient, were profiled by TCRbeta CDR3 sequencing.

The library was obtained by multiplex PCR. Sequenced on an Illumina HiSeq 2500. Following protocols modified from ARM-PCR, the researchers constructed TCRbeta libraries through three rounds of nested PCR with primers (Table S4). Before sequencing, PCR products of 200-500 bp were cut from the gel and purified using the QIAquick gel extraction kit. Under the source paper's analysis protocol: Reads were cleaned with Trimmomatic, merged with FLASH into complete CDR3 sequences, and assigned to V(D)J germline segments with MiTCR. Clonal diversity was calculated as the inverse Simpson's index using VDJtools. In-frame sequences without a premature stop codon were defined as productive reads. In TCRdb, the public reads were trimmed at Q25 with fastp and aligned with MiXCR, with productive beta chains retained. Every entry covers one CDR3 protein and lists the most common genes and DNA from its rows. TCRdb, rather than the study authors, made the V and J calls. The sample table contains approximately 100,000 distinct CDR3 sequences; only one count was recorded for 65% of them. Of the sample, roughly 19% falls within the top ten clones.

Notes on this clonotype: Which antigen it targets is not known. Base-call qualities are not available, and no considerably larger clone is one nucleotide away.

The V end loses 5 bases and the J end loses 0 bases, and a stretch of 13 bases separates them. The CDR3 sequence holds 15 residues, the cysteine and phenylalanine included. The only DNA kept is the CDR3, 45 bases in frame from the first base. The germline V gene supplies CDR1 SGHNT and CDR2 YENEEA. Overall results and qualifications from the work: TCR diversity was significantly higher in younger patients, and higher tumor TCR diversity was associated with shorter overall and disease-free survival. TCR diversity (inverse Simpson) was significantly higher in tumor than in normal lung tissue (around 450 vs 160, P = 0.0075, Mann-Whitney U test). The top 100 clones made up a significantly larger cumulative share of the repertoire in normal lung than in tumor tissue. The sequencing platform is not named in the methods, and unique molecular identifiers are not mentioned. Because peripheral blood was not sequenced, blood TCRbeta repertoires in the lung cancer patients of the study were not examined. Only roughly 14 patients were in the cohort, and the authors stated that larger samples and more detailed clinical data are needed.

RNA was isolated from bulk unsorted tissue, and RNA quality was assessed with a NanoDrop ND-1000 and an Agilent 2100. Normal lung samples were distant non-tumor tissue taken more than 3 cm from the tumor edge. All donors had newly diagnosed lung cancer, had not received prior chemotherapy, and were admitted for thoracic surgery in China between August and November 2014. Patients who had received previous radiotherapy or chemotherapy, or who had another concurrent cancer, were excluded from the study. Surgical tissue pieces of about 1-2.3 cm3 were preserved in RNAlater solution and were kept at -80 degrees C until use.

The sequence joins TRBV11-3 to TRBJ1-1; the D gene assignment is ambiguous. The specimen sequenced was distant non-tumor lung tissue. The source is a young man with non-small cell lung cancer. The nucleotide sequence reads as follows: TGTGCCAGCAGCCCAGGAAGGGCGGTGAACACTGAAGCTTTCTTT. Its translation reads: CASSPGRAVNTEAFF.